The 6 T cell receptor beta chains reported below all come from one sample, sequenced in a study of T cells in tuberculosis (dated by TCRdb to the late 2010s). The library came from the immunoSEQ multiplex PCR assay. The clones in this table, taken by TCRdb from immuneACCESS, are in-frame only. Not every clone is retained; where verified, under half of the shortfall comes from an unresolved V gene, and the cause of the rest is unknown. In this sample the table shows 30,000 or so clones, just under 97% of which occur a single time. The top ten clones comprise under 3% of the sample. The sample consisted of PBMCs. The receptors originated from a donor aged 10 to 29 with latent tuberculosis or without tuberculosis infection.

The chain couples TRBV28 to TRBJ2-2; D unclear. Trimming took off 3 bases at V and 5 bases at J, with 4 bases between the two ends. Germline values: CDR1 MDHEN, CDR2 SYDVKM. This CDR3 is 12 amino acids long. In DNA form, the CDR3 reads TGTGCCAGCAGTTTTTTAACCGGGGAGCTGTTTTTT. Translated, it gives CASSFLTGELFF.

The rearrangement links TRBV27 to TRBJ1-3; the D is unclear. V lost 5 bases and J 0 bases, leaving 11 bases between the germline ends. The CDR3 contains 15 residues. Looked up from germline, CDR1 is MNHEY and CDR2 is SMNVEV (reference sequence). The CDR3 here is CASSQTRGSGNTIYF. CDR3 DNA sequence: TGTGCCAGCAGTCAGACTCGAGGCTCTGGAAACACCATATATTTT.

The chain joins TRBV25-1 to TRBJ1-2; D is possibly TRBD1 (5 bases). Germline values: CDR1 MGHDK, CDR2 SYGVNS. The CDR3 is 14 amino acids. The ends were cut back, 3 bases at V and 8 bases at J, with 16 bases in the middle. CDR3 DNA: TGTGCCAGCAGTGAGACGACGTTCGGGGGGGGCTACACCTTC. Protein sequence: CASSETTFGGGYTF.

The gene calls are TRBV5-1 and TRBJ2-5; no clear D. The V end lost 0 bases, the J end lost 5 bases, and 5 bases lay between the germline ends. The CDR3 runs to 12 residues. Germline values: CDR1 SGHRS, CDR2 YFSETQ. The CDR3 DNA sequence: TGCGCCAGCAGCTTGGTCGGTGAGACCCAGTACTTC. Amino acid sequence: CASSLVGETQYF.

This chain links TRBV5-1 with TRBJ1-2; 7 nucleotides align to TRBD1. The CDR3 runs to 13 residues. J lost 5 bases, V lost 4 bases, and 5 bases had no gene match. From germline, CDR1 is SGHRS and CDR2 YFSETQ. DNA for the CDR3: TGCGCCAGCAGCACAGGACAGGAGTATGGCTACACCTTC. Encoded protein: CASSTGQEYGYTF.

V is TRBV29-1 and J is TRBJ1-2; D call uncertain. V lost 0 bases and J lost 8, with 13 bases in between. There are 13 residues in the CDR3. Germline CDR1 SQVTM, CDR2 ANQGSEA. CDR3 sequence: CSVEETAGIGYTF. The CDR3 DNA reads as TGCAGCGTTGAAGAAACCGCGGGGATCGGCTACACCTTC.